Sequencing of this T cell receptor beta chain was carried out in a study of OX40 agonist ivuxolimab in advanced cancers. This table comes from immunoSEQ multiplex PCR, and its TCRdb copy is limited to in-frame clones, with some not included. The sample yields about 18,000 clones, over 80% seen once. CDR3 length: 14 amino acids. Germline V gene data show CDR1 as MDHEN and CDR2 as SYDVKM. The V end lost 11 bases, the J end lost 4 bases, and 18 bases lay between the germline ends. The specimen comprised CD4+ or CD8+ T cells sorted from blood, sampled in a trial of the OX40 agonist ivuxolimab. This clonotype was sampled from an adult with an advanced solid tumor such as melanoma, head and neck, liver or kidney cancer. The V call is TRBV28, the J call TRBJ1-5; possible D gene TRBD1, 5 bases. The CDR3 DNA follows: TGTGCCTCCTCAAGACGAGGGGAGAATCAGCCCCAGCATTTT. It encodes CASSRRGENQPQHF.